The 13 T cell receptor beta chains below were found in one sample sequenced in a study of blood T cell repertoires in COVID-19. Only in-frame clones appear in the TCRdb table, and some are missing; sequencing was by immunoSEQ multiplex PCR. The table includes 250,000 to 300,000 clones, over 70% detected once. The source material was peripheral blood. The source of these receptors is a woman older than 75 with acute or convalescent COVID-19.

Here the CDR3 reads CASSLGTQSNSPLHF. In DNA form, the CDR3 reads TGCGCCAGCAGCTTGGGGACTCAATCCAATTCACCCCTCCACTTT. This chain links TRBV5-1 with TRBJ1-6; no firm D call. In germline, CDR1 is SGHRS, CDR2 YFSETQ. The CDR3 is made up of 15 amino acids. Trimming took 0 bases from V and 7 from J, leaving 11 bases between them.

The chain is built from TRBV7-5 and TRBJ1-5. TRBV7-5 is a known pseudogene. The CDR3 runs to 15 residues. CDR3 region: CARSSLGGSNQPQHF. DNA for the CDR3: TGTGCCAGAAGCTCCCTAGGTGGTAGCAATCAGCCCCAGCATTTT.

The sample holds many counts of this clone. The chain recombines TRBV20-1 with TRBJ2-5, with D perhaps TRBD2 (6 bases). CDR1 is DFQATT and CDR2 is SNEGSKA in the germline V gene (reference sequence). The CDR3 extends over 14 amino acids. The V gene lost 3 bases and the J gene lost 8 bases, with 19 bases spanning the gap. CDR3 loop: CSASSRLESITQYF. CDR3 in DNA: TGCAGTGCTAGTTCCCGACTAGAGAGCATCACCCAGTACTTC.

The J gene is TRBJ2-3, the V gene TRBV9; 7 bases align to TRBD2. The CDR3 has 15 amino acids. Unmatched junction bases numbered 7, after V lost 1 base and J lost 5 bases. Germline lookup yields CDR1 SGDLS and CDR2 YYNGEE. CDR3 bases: TGTGCCAGCAGCGTATTAAGCGGGGTACAAGATACGCAGTATTTT. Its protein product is CASSVLSGVQDTQYF. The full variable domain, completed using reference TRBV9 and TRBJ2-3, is DSGVTQTPKHLITATGQRVTLRCSPRSGDLSVYWYQQSLDQGLQFLIQYYNGEERAKGNILERFSAQQFPDLHSELNLSSLELGDSALYFCASSVLSGVQDTQYFGPGTRLTVL.

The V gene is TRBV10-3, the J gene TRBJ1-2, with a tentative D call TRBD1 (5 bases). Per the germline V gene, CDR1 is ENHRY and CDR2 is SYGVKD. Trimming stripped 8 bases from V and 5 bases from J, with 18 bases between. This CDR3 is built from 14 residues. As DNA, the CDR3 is TGTGCCATCTGGCAGGTCCTCGGGGGGTATGGCTACACCTTC. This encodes CAIWQVLGGYGYTF.

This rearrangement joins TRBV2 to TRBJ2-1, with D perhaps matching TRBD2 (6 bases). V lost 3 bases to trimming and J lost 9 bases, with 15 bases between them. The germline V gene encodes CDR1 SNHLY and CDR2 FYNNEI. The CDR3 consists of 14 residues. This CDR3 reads CASSDGRAPGEQFF. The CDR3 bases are TGTGCCAGCAGTGACGGGAGAGCCCCGGGTGAGCAGTTCTTC.

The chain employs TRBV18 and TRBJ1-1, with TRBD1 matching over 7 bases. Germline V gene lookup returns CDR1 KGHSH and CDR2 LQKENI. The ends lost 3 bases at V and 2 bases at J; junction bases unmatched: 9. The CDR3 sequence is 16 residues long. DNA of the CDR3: TGTGCCAGCTCACCGACACCAACAGGGGTCAACACTGAAGCTTTCTTT. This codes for CASSPTPTGVNTEAFF.

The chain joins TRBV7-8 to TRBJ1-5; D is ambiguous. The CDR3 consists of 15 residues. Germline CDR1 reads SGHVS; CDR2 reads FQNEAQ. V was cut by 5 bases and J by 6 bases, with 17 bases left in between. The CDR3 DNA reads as TGTGCCAGCAGCCCGGATCAGGTCGGCATTCAGCCCCAGCATTTT. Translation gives CASSPDQVGIQPQHF.

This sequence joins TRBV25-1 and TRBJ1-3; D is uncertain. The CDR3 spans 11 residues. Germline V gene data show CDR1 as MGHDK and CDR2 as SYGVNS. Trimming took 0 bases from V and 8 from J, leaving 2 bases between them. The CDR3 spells CASSEYDTIYF. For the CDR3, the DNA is TGTGCCAGCAGTGAATACGACACCATATATTTT.

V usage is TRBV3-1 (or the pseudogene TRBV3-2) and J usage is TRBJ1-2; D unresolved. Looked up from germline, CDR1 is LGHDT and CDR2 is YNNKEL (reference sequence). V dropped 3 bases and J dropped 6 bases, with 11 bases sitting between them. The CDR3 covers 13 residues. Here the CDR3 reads CASSHVQADGYTF. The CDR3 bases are TGTGCCAGCAGCCATGTCCAGGCCGATGGCTACACCTTC.

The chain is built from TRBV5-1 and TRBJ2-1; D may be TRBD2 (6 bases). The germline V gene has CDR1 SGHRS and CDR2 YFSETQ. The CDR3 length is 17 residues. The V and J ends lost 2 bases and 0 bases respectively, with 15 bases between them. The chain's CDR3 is CASSFGLAGTSYNEQFF. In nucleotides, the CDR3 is TGCGCCAGCAGCTTCGGCTTGGCGGGGACCTCCTACAATGAGCAGTTCTTC.

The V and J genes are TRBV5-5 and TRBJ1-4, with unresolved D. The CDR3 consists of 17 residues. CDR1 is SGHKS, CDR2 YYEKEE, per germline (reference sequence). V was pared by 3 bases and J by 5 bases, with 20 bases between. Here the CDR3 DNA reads TGTGCCAGCAGCTCCCACAGCCGGCCAACTAGGAATGAAAAACTGTTTTTT. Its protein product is CASSSHSRPTRNEKLFF.

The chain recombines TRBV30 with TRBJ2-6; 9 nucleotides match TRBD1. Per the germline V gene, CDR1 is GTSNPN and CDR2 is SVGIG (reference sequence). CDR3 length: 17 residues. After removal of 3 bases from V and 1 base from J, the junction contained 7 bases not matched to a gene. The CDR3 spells CAWRSGQGVSGANVLTF. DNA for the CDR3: TGTGCCTGGAGGTCGGGACAGGGTGTGTCTGGGGCCAACGTCCTGACTTTC.